The 3 T cell receptor beta chains below all came from one sample that was sequenced in a study of T cells after somatic rescue of genetic block. Repertoires were generated with immunoSEQ multiplex PCR, while TCRdb's copy carries only in-frame clones and drops some. Among 80,000 to 90,000 clones listed, about 90% were seen once. The specimen sequenced was peripheral blood mononuclear cells (PBMCs). The source is a woman aged 18-29 years.

The rearrangement links TRBV27 to TRBJ2-1; D ambiguous. This CDR3 is 13 amino acids long. Between the trimmed V and J ends, which lost 5 bases and 1 base, there was a span of 6 bases. Germline CDR1 MNHEY, CDR2 SMNVEV (reference sequence). The CDR3 DNA sequence: TGTGCCAGCAGTCCGCCTTCCTACAATGAGCAGTTCTTC. This encodes CASSPPSYNEQFF.

The chain links TRBV13 to TRBJ1-5, with D maybe TRBD1 (5 bases). The CDR3 length is 16 residues. Germline CDR1 and CDR2: PRHDT and FYEKMQ (reference sequence). The V end lost 2 bases, the J end lost 3 bases, and 14 bases lay between the germline ends. CDR3 loop: CASSLLNRQYNQPQHF. The CDR3 DNA reads TGTGCCAGCAGCTTACTCAATCGACAGTACAATCAGCCCCAGCATTTT.

The J gene is TRBJ2-4, the V gene TRBV18, with 12 bases lining up with TRBD2. The germline gives CDR1 KGHSH, CDR2 LQKENI. The CDR3 length is 18 residues. V trimming: 2 bases; J trimming: 3 bases; junction bases outside the gene matches: 8. The CDR3 sequence is CASSPKTSGSAGKNIQYF. The CDR3 DNA reads TGTGCCAGCTCACCAAAGACTAGCGGGAGCGCGGGCAAAAACATTCAGTACTTC.